A selection of T cell receptor beta chains follows, all from one sample in a study of blood T cells in healthy people across ages. TCRdb reanalysed the 5' RACE reads using MiXCR and keeps one entry per CDR3 protein. The data contain around 650,000 distinct CDR3 sequences, 35% to 50% of them singletons. Source material: blood. The receptors derive from an older man in good health. Both conserved end residues are part of each CDR3. The D gene is left open where the match is weak. Clone size appears in some rows only: once, few, many, or a class for an expanded clone.

-	-	TRBV10-1	TRBJ2-1	TGCACCAGCAGCCTAACTACAGTGAGGGATGAGCAGTTCTTC	CTSSLTTVRDEQFF
few	-	TRBV6-2/TRBV6-3	TRBJ1-2	TGTGCCAGCAGTTATGGCGTCGGCTTTGGGGATGGCTACACCTTC	CASSYGVGFGDGYTF
few	-	TRBV20-1	TRBJ2-1	TGCAGTGCGAGCGCCGAGCAGTTCTTC	CSASAEQFF
few	-	TRBV20-1	TRBJ2-5	TGCAGTGCTAGTCATAGAAAAGAGACCCAGTACTTC	CSASHRKETQYF
-	-	TRBV6-2/TRBV6-3	TRBJ2-4	TGTGCCAGCAGTTACGTGGCACCCTTAGCCAAAAACATTCAGTACTTC	CASSYVAPLAKNIQYF
-	-	TRBV4-2	TRBJ2-1	TGTGCCAGCAGCCAAATTGGGGGGTACAATGAGCAGGTCTTC	CASSQIGGYNEQVF
-	TRBD2	TRBV7-2	TRBJ2-5	TGTGCCAGCAGAGGGGGCCTAGCGGGAGTAGCAGAGACCCAGTACTTC	CASRGGLAGVAETQYF
few	TRBD1	TRBV9	TRBJ1-1	TGTGCCAGCAGCGTAGGGAAACGGGACAGGGTAGGTGTGAACACTGAAGCTTTCTTT	CASSVGKRDRVGVNTEAFF
-	TRBD1	TRBV29-1	TRBJ1-1	TGCAGCGTTGAAGAGGGCCCAGGGGACAGGGGGCGCACTGAAGCTTTCTTT	CSVEEGPGDRGRTEAFF
few	TRBD2	TRBV6-2/TRBV6-3	TRBJ2-5	TGTGCCAGCAGCCGTAGCGGGATGAAGACCCAGTACTTC	CASSRSGMKTQYF
few	-	TRBV28	TRBJ2-7	TGTGCCAGCAGTAACCCCCGGGCCAACTACGAGCAGTACTTC	CASSNPRANYEQYF
few	-	TRBV28	TRBJ2-7	TGTGCCAGCAGTAATGCCGGGACGCCCGTAGAGCAGTACTTC	CASSNAGTPVEQYF
-	-	TRBV20-1	TRBJ2-3	TGCAGTGCTAGTCGTGAGGGGGGTCCAGATACGCAGTATTTT	CSASREGGPDTQYF
few	TRBD1	TRBV27	TRBJ1-1	TGTGCCAGCAGTTTAACGTCGGACAGGAGCACTGAAGCTTTCTTT	CASSLTSDRSTEAFF
-	-	TRBV7-2	TRBJ2-7	TGTGCCAGCAGCTTAGCCCCAGACCTTTGGTACGAGCAGTACTTC	CASSLAPDLWYEQYF
few	-	TRBV14	TRBJ2-3	TGTGCCAGCAGCCAAGATCGGGTGAGAGCAGATACGCAGTATTTT	CASSQDRVRADTQYF
-	-	TRBV3-1	TRBJ2-3	TGTGCCACCTCCCATCCGGCAAGCACAGATACGCAGTATTTT	CATSHPASTDTQYF
-	-	TRBV4-3	TRBJ2-7	TGCGCCAGCAGCCAGGAAGCTCGCGGCACAGCACTATACGAGCAGTACTTC	CASSQEARGTALYEQYF
-	TRBD2	TRBV7-6	TRBJ2-5	TGTGCCAGCAGCCCTCAAGCGGGGGCCCCGTGGCAAGAGACCCAGTACTTC	CASSPQAGAPWQETQYF
few	-	TRBV12-3/TRBV12-4	TRBJ2-2	TGTGCCAGCAGTCCTCCCGGGACCCCCACCGGGGAGCTGTTTTTT	CASSPPGTPTGELFF
-	-	TRBV4-3	TRBJ1-6	TGCGCCAGCAGCCAAGGGACCCAGGGGACTAATTCACCCCTCCACTTT	CASSQGTQGTNSPLHF
-	TRBD2	TRBV28	TRBJ2-3	TGTGCCAGCAGTTGGTTGACTAGCGGGAGATCTACAGATACGCAGTATTTT	CASSWLTSGRSTDTQYF
-	-	TRBV4-2	TRBJ2-2	TGTGCCAGCAGCCCGGGACATGGAAACACCGGGGAGCTGTTTTTT	CASSPGHGNTGELFF
-	-	TRBV20-1	TRBJ2-7	TGCAGTGCCTCCGGAGGCGATGCCTACGAGCAGTACTTC	CSASGGDAYEQYF
few	-	TRBV28	TRBJ2-5	TGTGCCAGCAGGCCTCCGGGACCCGGGGTGGAGACCCAGTACTTC	CASRPPGPGVETQYF
-	-	TRBV7-9	TRBJ2-7	TGTGCCAGCAGCCCAACCGCTGACAGGACAATTTCCTACGAGCAGTACTTC	CASSPTADRTISYEQYF
many	-	TRBV4-2	TRBJ2-1	TGTGCCAGCAGCCAAGATGGAGGACCCTTCTACAATGAGCAGTTCTTC	CASSQDGGPFYNEQFF
many	-	TRBV2	TRBJ2-1	TGTGCCAGCAGGAAGGGGGAGGGCAATGAGCAGTTCTTC	CASRKGEGNEQFF
few	TRBD1	TRBV6-5	TRBJ2-7	TGTGCCAGCAGTATGACCGGGACAGCGTATCTCTACGAGCAGTACTTC	CASSMTGTAYLYEQYF
few	-	TRBV9	TRBJ2-1	TGTGCCAGCACTCCGGAGGCAAACAGACCCTACAATGAGCAGTTCTTC	CASTPEANRPYNEQFF
-	TRBD1	TRBV28	TRBJ2-2	TGTGCCAGCACTAAACCCCCGGGACAGGGGTCCACCGGGGAGCTGTTTTTT	CASTKPPGQGSTGELFF
-	TRBD2	TRBV9	TRBJ2-3	TGTGCCAGCAGCGGACTAGCGGGGGCCATCACAGATACGCAGTATTTT	CASSGLAGAITDTQYF
few	-	TRBV11-2	TRBJ2-1	TGTGCCAGCAGCTTACAAGAGATGTTTGAGCAGTTCTTC	CASSLQEMFEQFF
-	-	TRBV3-1	TRBJ2-7	TGTGCCAGCAGCCAAGCGTGGTTGAAGGGCTACGAGCAGTACTTC	CASSQAWLKGYEQYF
few	-	TRBV7-9	TRBJ1-2	TGTGCCAGCAGCTTCGGGGTTCCCTATGGCTACACCTTC	CASSFGVPYGYTF
few	-	TRBV5-1	TRBJ2-6	TGCGCCAGCAGCTTGGACCAGGGGCGATCTTCTGGGGCCAACGTCCTGACTTTC	CASSLDQGRSSGANVLTF
-	-	TRBV29-1	TRBJ2-5	TGCAGCGTTAGTCAACAAGAGACCCAGTACTTC	CSVSQQETQYF
many	TRBD1	TRBV4-3	TRBJ1-1	TGCGCCAGCAGCCAAATCTACAGGGGGCGTGAAGCTTTCTTT	CASSQIYRGREAFF
-	-	TRBV7-2	TRBJ1-5	TGTGCCAGCAGCATCACAGAAAATCAGCCCCAGCATTTT	CASSITENQPQHF
once	-	TRBV5-5	TRBJ2-5	TGTGCCAGCAGCGAGATGATCACTAAGGGCGGGACCCAGTACTTC	CASSEMITKGGTQYF
-	TRBD2	TRBV20-1	TRBJ2-3	TGCAGTGCTTATAGCGGGGGGGGAGATACGCAGTATTTT	CSAYSGGGDTQYF
few	TRBD2	TRBV7-2	TRBJ2-5	TGTGCCAGCAGCTGGCCCGTACTGCGGGGGGCGGAAGAGACCCAGTACTTC	CASSWPVLRGAEETQYF
-	-	TRBV10-3	TRBJ2-5	TGTGCCATCAGCGAAACAGGGAGAGATGAGCAGTACTTC	CAISETGRDEQYF
-	-	TRBV14	TRBJ1-2	TGTGCCAGCAGCAAAACCAGGAGCAATGGCTACACCTTC	CASSKTRSNGYTF
-	-	TRBV25-1	TRBJ1-2	TGTGCCAGCAGTGAGTTTGCCACAGGGCAATCTGGCTACACCTTC	CASSEFATGQSGYTF
once	-	TRBV30	TRBJ1-1	TGTGCCTGGGGTCAGATGTCTACTGAAGCTTTCTTT	CAWGQMSTEAFF
-	-	TRBV5-1	TRBJ2-1	TGCGCCAGCAGCGTAGATTGGCGGGGAGCGCAGTTCTTC	CASSVDWRGAQFF
many	-	TRBV20-1	TRBJ2-5	TGCAGTGCTAGAGATACGTTAGCTTCCCGAGAGACCCAGTACTTC	CSARDTLASRETQYF
-	-	TRBV9	TRBJ1-4	TGTGCCAGCAGCCCCTGGACGGATGAAAAACTGTTTTTT	CASSPWTDEKLFF
-	-	TRBV7-9	TRBJ1-6	TGTGCCAGCAACCCAATTGGGAATTCACCCCTCCACTTT	CASNPIGNSPLHF
-	TRBD2	TRBV5-8	TRBJ2-5	TGTGCCAGCAGCTATGGGAGCGGGGGGGACCAAGAGACCCAGTACTTC	CASSYGSGGDQETQYF
few	-	TRBV30	TRBJ2-5	TGTGCCTGGAGGGATCCCGGGGGAGGACAAGAGACCCAGTACTTC	CAWRDPGGGQETQYF
-	-	TRBV5-1	TRBJ1-2	TGCGCCAGCAGCTTGGCCACTAACTATGGCTACACCTTC	CASSLATNYGYTF
-	-	TRBV4-3	TRBJ2-7	TGCGCCAGCAGCCACACGGGCTCCTACAATGAGCAGTACTTC	CASSHTGSYNEQYF
-	-	TRBV4-3	TRBJ1-2	TGCGCCAGCAGCCAAGATTGGACAATCAACTATGGCTACACCTTC	CASSQDWTINYGYTF
-	TRBD1	TRBV6-1	TRBJ2-5	TGTGCCAGCACGTCGGGACAGCAAGAGACCCAGTACTTC	CASTSGQQETQYF
-	-	TRBV28	TRBJ2-1	TGTGCCAGCAGTCCCCCCCACTCCTACAATGAGCAGTTCTTC	CASSPPHSYNEQFF
-	TRBD1	TRBV10-2	TRBJ1-6	TGCGCCAGCAGCCTACCTCCCGGGACAGGGGTCTCACCCCTCCACTTT	CASSLPPGTGVSPLHF
-	-	TRBV4-3	TRBJ1-5	TGCGCCAGCAGCCAAGTTTGGCAGACCAATCAGCCCCAGCATTTT	CASSQVWQTNQPQHF
few	-	TRBV6-2/TRBV6-3	TRBJ2-7	TGTGCCAGCAGTCACGAGAGAGGGCCCTACGAGCAGTACTTC	CASSHERGPYEQYF